These T cell receptor beta chains were read from a single sample in a study of shared clonotypes between healthy human individuals. The table came from immunoSEQ multiplex PCR; TCRdb's copy has only in-frame clones and leaves some out. The repertoire has fewer than 600,000 clones, around 79% of them found once; the top ten carry over 10%. Source material: PBMCs. The receptor set was obtained from a woman aged 40 to 49 in good health. Some clones in this sample may be carry-over from other donors' samples. CDR3s leave out the opening cysteine and the closing phenylalanine or tryptophan. Each record gives: V gene, J gene, CDR3 protein.

>TRBV4-1|TRBJ1-1
ASSRETNTEAF
>TRBV2|TRBJ2-1
ASSSPRVLAGLYNEQF
>TRBV9|TRBJ2-2
ASSVVGETYTGELF
>TRBV6-6|TRBJ1-3
ASSYSRPDSGNTIY
>TRBV6-4|TRBJ2-1
ASRGGSSYNEQF
>TRBV23-1|TRBJ2-7
ASSSMNTGGEYEQY
>TRBV5-1|TRBJ2-7
ASSPGGGEQY
>TRBV28|TRBJ1-4
ASSFLRGGKELF
>TRBV27|TRBJ2-5
ASSLHRAGVFGQETQY
>TRBV29-1|TRBJ2-3
SVPAPGGLFSDTQY
>TRBV7-2|TRBJ2-5
ASSEVTGGQETQY
>TRBV5-5|TRBJ2-7
ASSLVSGVLAWGEQY
>TRBV5-1|TRBJ2-5
ASSLNSISETQY